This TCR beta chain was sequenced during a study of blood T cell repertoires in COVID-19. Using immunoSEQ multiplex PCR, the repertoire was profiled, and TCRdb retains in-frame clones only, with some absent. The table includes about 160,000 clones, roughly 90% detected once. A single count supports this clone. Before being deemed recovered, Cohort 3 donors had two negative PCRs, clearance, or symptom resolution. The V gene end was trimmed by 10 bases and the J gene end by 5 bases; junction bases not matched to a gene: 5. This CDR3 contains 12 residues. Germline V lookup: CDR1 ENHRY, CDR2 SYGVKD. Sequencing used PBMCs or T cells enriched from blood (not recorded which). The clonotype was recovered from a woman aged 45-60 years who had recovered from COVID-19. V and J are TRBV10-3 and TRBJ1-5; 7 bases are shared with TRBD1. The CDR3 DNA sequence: TGTGCCACCGGGACAGTCGATCAGCCCCAGCATTTT. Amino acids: CATGTVDQPQHF.